The sequence of this TCR beta chain was determined in a study of T cell responses to AZD1222 COVID-19 vaccine. The assay was immunoSEQ multiplex PCR, and TCRdb's table has in-frame clones only and misses some. This sample has 150,000 to 200,000 clones, with approximately 95% found just once. Comment on this clone: The antigen remains undetermined.

General study results and limits: With two AZD1222 doses given, Spike-specific TCR breadth and depth both rose. Unmutated variant regions are reportedly targeted by nearly half of spike-specific TCRs. The study found vaccine-associated CD4 TCRs spanning spike, dominant at 160-218 and 743-854.

Trimming took 6 bases from V and 10 from J, leaving 16 bases between them. CDR1 and CDR2 (germline): SGHAT, FQNNGV. The CDR3 extends over 14 amino acids. Specimen: peripheral blood, collected on day 0 of AZD1222 vaccination. This TCR was recovered from an adult in good health. V is TRBV11-2 and J is TRBJ1-6; D is ambiguous. CDR3 amino acids: CASRNPGSASPLHF. Written as DNA, the CDR3 is TGTGCCAGCAGAAACCCGGGTTCAGCGTCACCCCTCCACTTT. Together with reference TRBV11-2 and TRBJ1-6, the CDR3 gives the full variable domain: EAGVAQSPRYKIIEKRQSVAFWCNPISGHATLYWYQQILGQGPKLLIQFQNNGVVDDSQLPKDRFSAERLKGVDSTLKIQPAKLEDSAVYLCASRNPGSASPLHFGNGTRLTVT.